The clone carrying this T cell receptor beta chain was found once. Its antigen is currently unknown. The source of the sample is a study of blood T cells in healthy people across ages. Study-level information: The template switching approach captured approximately one barcoded beta molecule for every two T cells.

In terms of origin and age, donors were healthy Caucasian individuals from Russia aged roughly 6 to 95. Per sample, at least 5 micrograms of total RNA were extracted. The CDR3 runs 15 residues. Germline CDR1 MNHEY, CDR2 SVGEGT. Primers used in a second PCR of roughly 7 to 11 cycles were a sample-barcoded 5' primer and a J-beta primer mix. TCRdb re-analysed the 5' RACE reads in MiXCR, keeping a single row per CDR3 protein. The table has 1.5 million to 2 million distinct CDR3 sequences, 49% seen once. Findings of the study overall: Considered underestimates were the diversity estimates obtained from one million T cells.

The chain has TRBV6-2 or TRBV6-3 and TRBJ2-7; 7 bases fit TRBD1. The J call is uncertain, as TRBJ2-5 better fits the DNA end. This TCR derives from a woman in her thirties or forties in good health. The sample taken for sequencing was blood. The CDR3 protein is CASSSQGVMLETQYF. The CDR3 DNA reads TGTGCCAGCAGTTCCCAGGGGGTTATGCTGGAGACCCAGTACTTC.